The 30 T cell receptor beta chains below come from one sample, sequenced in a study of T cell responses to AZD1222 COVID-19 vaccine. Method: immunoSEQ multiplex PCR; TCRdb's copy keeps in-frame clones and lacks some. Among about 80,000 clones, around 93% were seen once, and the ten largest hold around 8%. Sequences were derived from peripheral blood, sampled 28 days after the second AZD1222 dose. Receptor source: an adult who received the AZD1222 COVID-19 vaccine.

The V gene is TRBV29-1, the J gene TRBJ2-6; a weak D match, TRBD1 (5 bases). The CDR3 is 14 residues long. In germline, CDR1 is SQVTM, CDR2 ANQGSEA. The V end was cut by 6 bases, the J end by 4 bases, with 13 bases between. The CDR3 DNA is TGCAGCGTCCACCAGGGATCCGGGGCCAACGTCCTGACTTTC. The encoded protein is CSVHQGSGANVLTF.

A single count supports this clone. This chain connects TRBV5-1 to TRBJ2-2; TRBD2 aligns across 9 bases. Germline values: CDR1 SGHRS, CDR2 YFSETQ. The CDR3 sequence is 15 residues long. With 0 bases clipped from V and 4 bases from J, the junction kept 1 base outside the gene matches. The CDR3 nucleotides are TGCGCCAGCAGCTTGGGTAGCGGGAGCACCGGGGAGCTGTTTTTT. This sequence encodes CASSLGSGSTGELFF.

The CDR3 DNA follows: TGTGCCAGGAGCCGGGAAAGAAACTACGAGCAGTACTTC. Translating it yields CARSRERNYEQYF. The chain couples TRBV6-5 to TRBJ2-7, with D perhaps matching TRBD2 (5 bases). With 9 bases removed from V and 3 bases from J, the gap between germline ends came to 15 bases. Germline values: CDR1 MNHEY, CDR2 SVGAGI. The CDR3 loop spans 13 amino acids.

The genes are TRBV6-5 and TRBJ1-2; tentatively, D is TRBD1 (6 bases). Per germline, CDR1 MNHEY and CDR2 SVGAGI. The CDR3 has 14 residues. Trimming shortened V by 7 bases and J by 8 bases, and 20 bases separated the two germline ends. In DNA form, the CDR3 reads TGTGCCAGCAAAGTGGGTCAGGGGTCGGAAGGCTACACCTTC. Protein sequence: CASKVGQGSEGYTF.

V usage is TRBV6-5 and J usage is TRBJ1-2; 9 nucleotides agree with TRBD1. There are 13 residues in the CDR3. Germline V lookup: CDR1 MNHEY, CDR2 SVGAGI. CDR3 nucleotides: TGTGCGAGCCGCCGGGACAGGGTCCTAGGCTACACCTTC. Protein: CASRRDRVLGYTF.

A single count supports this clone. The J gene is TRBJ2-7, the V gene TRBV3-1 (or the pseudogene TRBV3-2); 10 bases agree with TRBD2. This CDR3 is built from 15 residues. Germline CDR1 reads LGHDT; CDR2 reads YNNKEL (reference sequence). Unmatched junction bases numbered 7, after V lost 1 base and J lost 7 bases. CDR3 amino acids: CASSQGTSGPLEQYF. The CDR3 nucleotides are TGTGCCAGCAGCCAAGGGACTAGCGGTCCTTTGGAGCAGTACTTC.

The DNA of the CDR3 is TGTGCCAGCATGTGGGCAAACTATGGCTACACCTTC. This codes for CASMWANYGYTF. V gene TRBV28 combines with J gene TRBJ1-2, with unresolved D. Germline V gives CDR1 MDHEN, CDR2 SYDVKM. The CDR3 loop spans 12 amino acids. Trimming left V 7 bases short and J 2 bases short, with 8 bases between.

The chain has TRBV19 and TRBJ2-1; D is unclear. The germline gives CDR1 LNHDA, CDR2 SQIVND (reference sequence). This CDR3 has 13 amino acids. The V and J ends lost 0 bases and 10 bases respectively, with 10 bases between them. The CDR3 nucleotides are TGTGCCAGTAGTATAGATAGCTGGGGAGAGCAGTTCTTC. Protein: CASSIDSWGEQFF.

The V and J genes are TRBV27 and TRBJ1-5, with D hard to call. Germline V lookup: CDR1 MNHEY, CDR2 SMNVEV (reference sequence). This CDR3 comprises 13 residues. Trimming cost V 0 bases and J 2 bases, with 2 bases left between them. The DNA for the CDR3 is TGTGCCAGCAGTTTATCGGGCAATCAGCCCCAGCATTTT. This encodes CASSLSGNQPQHF.

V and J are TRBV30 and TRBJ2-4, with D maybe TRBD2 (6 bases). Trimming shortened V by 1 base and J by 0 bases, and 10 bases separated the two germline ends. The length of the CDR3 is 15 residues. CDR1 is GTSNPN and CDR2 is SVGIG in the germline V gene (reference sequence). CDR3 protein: CAWSAGVVAKNIQYF. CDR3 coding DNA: TGTGCCTGGAGTGCGGGAGTCGTAGCCAAAAACATTCAGTACTTC.

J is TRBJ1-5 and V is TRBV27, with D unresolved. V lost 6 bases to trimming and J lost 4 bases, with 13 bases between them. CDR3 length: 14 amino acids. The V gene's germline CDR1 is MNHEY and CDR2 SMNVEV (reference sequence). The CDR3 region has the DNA TGTGCCAGCAGGGCGTCCGGGAGTAATCAGCCCCAGCATTTT. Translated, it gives CASRASGSNQPQHF.

This chain's CDR3 is CASSLWGRGPYNSPLHF. The CDR3 DNA reads TGTGCCAGCAGCTTGTGGGGCAGGGGCCCCTATAATTCACCCCTCCACTTT. V is TRBV7-9 and J is TRBJ1-6; tentative D call: TRBD1 (6 bases). CDR1 is SEHNR, CDR2 FQNEAQ, per germline (reference sequence). Trimming stripped 3 bases from V and 2 bases from J, with 14 bases between. There are 17 residues in the CDR3. The full variable domain, rest sourced from reference TRBV7-9 and TRBJ1-6, is DTGVSQNPRHKITKRGQNVTFRCDPISEHNRLYWYRQTLGQGPEFLTYFQNEAQLEKSRLLSDRFSAERPKGSFSTLEIQRTEQGDSAMYLCASSLWGRGPYNSPLHFGNGTRLTVT.

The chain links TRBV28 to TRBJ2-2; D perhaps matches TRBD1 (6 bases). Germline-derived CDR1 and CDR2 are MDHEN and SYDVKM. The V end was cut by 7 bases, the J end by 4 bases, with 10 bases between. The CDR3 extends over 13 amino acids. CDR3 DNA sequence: TGTGCCAGCAATGAGGGGGTCACCGGGGAGCTGTTTTTT. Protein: CASNEGVTGELFF.

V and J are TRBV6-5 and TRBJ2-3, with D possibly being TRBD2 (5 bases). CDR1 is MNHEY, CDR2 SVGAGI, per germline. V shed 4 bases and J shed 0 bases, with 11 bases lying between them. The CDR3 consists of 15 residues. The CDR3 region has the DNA TGTGCCAGCAGTTCCCCCAGCGGTAGCACAGATACGCAGTATTTT. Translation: CASSSPSGSTDTQYF.

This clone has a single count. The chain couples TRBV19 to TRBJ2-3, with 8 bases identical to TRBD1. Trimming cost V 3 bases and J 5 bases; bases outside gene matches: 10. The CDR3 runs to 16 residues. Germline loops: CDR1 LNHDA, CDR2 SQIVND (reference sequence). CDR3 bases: TGTGCCAGTAGTATGGTGCAGGGGGCGGTTAAAGATACGCAGTATTTT. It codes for CASSMVQGAVKDTQYF.

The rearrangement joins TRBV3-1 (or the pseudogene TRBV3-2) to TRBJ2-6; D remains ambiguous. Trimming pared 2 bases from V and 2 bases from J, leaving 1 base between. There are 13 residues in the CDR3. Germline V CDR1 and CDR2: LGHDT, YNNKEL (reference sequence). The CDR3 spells CASSQTGANVLTF. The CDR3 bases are TGTGCCAGCAGCCAAACTGGGGCCAACGTCCTGACTTTC.

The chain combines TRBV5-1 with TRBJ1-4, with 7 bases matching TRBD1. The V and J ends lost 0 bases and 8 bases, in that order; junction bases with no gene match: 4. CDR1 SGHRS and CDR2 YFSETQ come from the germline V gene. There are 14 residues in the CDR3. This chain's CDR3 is CASSLARGSEKLFF. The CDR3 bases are TGCGCCAGCAGCTTGGCCAGGGGGTCGGAAAAACTGTTTTTT. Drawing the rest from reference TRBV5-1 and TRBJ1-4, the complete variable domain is KAGVTQTPRYLIKTRGQQVTLSCSPISGHRSVSWYQQTPGQGLQFLFEYFSETQRNKGNFPGRFSGRQFSNSRSEMNVSTLELGDSALYLCASSLARGSEKLFFGSGTQLSVL.

As DNA, the CDR3 is TGCGCCAGCAGCCCGCGGGACGGTGGGCAGGGGGAGCAGTACTTC. It yields the protein CASSPRDGGQGEQYF. This chain uses TRBV5-1 with TRBJ2-7; D could derive from TRBD1 or TRBD2 (6 bases each). This CDR3 has 15 amino acids. CDR1 and CDR2 from the germline V gene are SGHRS and YFSETQ. Trimming removed 4 bases from V and 7 bases from J, with 21 bases in between.

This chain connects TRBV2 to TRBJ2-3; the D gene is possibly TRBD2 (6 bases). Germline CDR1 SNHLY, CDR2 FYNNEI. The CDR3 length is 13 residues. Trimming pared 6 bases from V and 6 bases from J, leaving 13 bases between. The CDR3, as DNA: TGTGCCAGCAGGGACCGGGGGAGTGATACGCAGTATTTT. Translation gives CASRDRGSDTQYF. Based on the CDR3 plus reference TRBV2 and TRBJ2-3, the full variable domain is EPEVTQTPSHQVTQMGQEVILRCVPISNHLYFYWYRQILGQKVEFLVSFYNNEISEKSEIFDDQFSVERPDGSNFTLKIRSTKLEDSAMYFCASRDRGSDTQYFGPGTRLTVL.

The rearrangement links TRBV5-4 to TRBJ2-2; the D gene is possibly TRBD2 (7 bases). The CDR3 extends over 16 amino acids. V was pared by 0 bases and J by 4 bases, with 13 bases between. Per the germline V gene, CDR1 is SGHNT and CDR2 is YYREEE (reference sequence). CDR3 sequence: CASSLAGGAGTGELFF. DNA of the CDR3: TGTGCCAGCAGCTTGGCGGGGGGCGCGGGCACCGGGGAGCTGTTTTTT. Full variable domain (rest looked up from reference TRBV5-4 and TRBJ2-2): ETGVTQSPTHLIKTRGQQVTLRCSSQSGHNTVSWYQQALGQGPQFIFQYYREEENGRGNFPPRFSGLQFPNYSSELNVNALELDDSALYLCASSLAGGAGTGELFFGEGSRLTVL.

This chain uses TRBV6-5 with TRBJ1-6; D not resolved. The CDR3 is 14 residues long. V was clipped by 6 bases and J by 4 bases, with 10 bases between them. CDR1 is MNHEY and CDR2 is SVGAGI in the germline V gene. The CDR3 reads CASSDGIYNSPLHF. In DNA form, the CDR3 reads TGTGCCAGCAGCGACGGGATTTATAATTCACCCCTCCACTTT.

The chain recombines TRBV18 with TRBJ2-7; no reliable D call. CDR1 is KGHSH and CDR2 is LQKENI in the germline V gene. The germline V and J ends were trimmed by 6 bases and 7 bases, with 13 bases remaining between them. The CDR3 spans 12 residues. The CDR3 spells CASSLGSKEQYF. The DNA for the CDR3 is TGTGCCAGCTCTCTAGGCAGCAAGGAGCAGTACTTC. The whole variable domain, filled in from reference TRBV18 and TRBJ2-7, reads NAGVMQNPRHLVRRRGQEARLRCSPMKGHSHVYWYRQLPEEGLKFMVYLQKENIIDESGMPKERFSAEFPKEGPSILRIQQVVRGDSAAYFCASSLGSKEQYFGPGTRLTVT.

The chain's CDR3 is CASRGRSSYNEQFF. The CDR3 region has the DNA TGTGCCAGCCGGGGGCGGAGCTCCTACAATGAGCAGTTCTTC. V is TRBV19 and J is TRBJ2-1; perhaps D is TRBD1 or TRBD2 (6 bases each). CDR3 length: 14 amino acids. The germline V and J ends were trimmed by 9 bases and 0 bases, with 12 bases remaining between them. CDR1 and CDR2 (germline): LNHDA, SQIVND (reference sequence).

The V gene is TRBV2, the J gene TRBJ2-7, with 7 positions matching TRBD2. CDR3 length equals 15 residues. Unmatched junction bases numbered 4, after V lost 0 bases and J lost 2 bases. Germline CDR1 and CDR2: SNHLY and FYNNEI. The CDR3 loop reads CASSEASLAAYEQYF. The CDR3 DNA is TGTGCCAGCAGTGAAGCGAGTCTAGCGGCCTACGAGCAGTACTTC.

The CDR3 nucleotides read TGTGCCAGCAGTTTAAGGTCCGAGACCCAGCCCCAGCATTTT. Translated, it gives CASSLRSETQPQHF. The chain employs TRBV28 and TRBJ1-5; D gene uncertain. The V gene's germline CDR1 is MDHEN and CDR2 SYDVKM. V was clipped by 2 bases and J by 7 bases, with 12 bases between them. The CDR3 runs 14 residues.

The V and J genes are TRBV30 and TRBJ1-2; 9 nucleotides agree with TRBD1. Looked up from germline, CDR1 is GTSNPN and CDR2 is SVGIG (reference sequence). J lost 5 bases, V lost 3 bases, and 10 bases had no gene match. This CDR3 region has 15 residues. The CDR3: CAWRVDRGDGYGYTF. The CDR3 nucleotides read TGTGCCTGGAGGGTGGACAGGGGCGACGGGTATGGCTACACCTTC.

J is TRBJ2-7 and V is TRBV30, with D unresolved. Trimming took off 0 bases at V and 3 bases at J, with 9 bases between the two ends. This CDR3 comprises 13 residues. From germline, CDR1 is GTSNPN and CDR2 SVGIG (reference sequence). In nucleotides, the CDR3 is TGTGCCTGGAGTGTACCCGGCTACTACGAGCAGTACTTC. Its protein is CAWSVPGYYEQYF.

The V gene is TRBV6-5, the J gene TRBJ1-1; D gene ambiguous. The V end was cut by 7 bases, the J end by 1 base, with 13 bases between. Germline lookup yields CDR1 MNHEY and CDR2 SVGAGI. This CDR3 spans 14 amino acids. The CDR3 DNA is TGTGCCAGCAAAACGGAAAGGCAGAACACTGAAGCTTTCTTT. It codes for CASKTERQNTEAFF.

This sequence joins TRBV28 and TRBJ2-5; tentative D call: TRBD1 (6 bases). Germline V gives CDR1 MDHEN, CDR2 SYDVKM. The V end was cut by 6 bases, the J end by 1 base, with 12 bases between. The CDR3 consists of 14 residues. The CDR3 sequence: CASRERGGQETQYF. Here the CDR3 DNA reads TGTGCCAGCAGGGAGCGAGGGGGCCAAGAGACCCAGTACTTC.

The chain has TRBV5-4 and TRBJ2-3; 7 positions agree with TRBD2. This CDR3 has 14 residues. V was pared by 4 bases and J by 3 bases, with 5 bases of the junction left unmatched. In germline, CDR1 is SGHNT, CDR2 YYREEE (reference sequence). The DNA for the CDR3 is TGTGCCAGCAGCCCCGGGACTATAACAGATACGCAGTATTTT. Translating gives CASSPGTITDTQYF. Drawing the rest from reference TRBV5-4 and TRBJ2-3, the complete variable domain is ETGVTQSPTHLIKTRGQQVTLRCSSQSGHNTVSWYQQALGQGPQFIFQYYREEENGRGNFPPRFSGLQFPNYSSELNVNALELDDSALYLCASSPGTITDTQYFGPGTRLTVL.